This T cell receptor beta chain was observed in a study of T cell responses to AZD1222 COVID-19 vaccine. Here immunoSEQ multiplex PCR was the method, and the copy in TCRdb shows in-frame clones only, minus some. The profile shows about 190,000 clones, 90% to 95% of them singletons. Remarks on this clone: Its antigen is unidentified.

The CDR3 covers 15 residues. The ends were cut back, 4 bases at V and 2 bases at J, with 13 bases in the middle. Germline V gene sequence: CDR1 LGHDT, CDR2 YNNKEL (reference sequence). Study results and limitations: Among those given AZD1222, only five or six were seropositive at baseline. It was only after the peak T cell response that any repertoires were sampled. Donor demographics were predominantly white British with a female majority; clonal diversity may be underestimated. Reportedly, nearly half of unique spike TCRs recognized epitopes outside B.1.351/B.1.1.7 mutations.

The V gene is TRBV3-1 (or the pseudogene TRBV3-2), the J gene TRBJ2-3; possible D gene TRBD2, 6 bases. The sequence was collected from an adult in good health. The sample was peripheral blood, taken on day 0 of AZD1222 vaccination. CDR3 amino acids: CASSPRDLLTDTQYF. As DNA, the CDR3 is TGTGCCAGCAGCCCGCGGGACCTACTCACAGATACGCAGTATTTT.